This entry lists 17 T cell receptor beta chains sequenced from one sample in a study of T cell repertoires in cytomegalovirus infection. TCRdb called the reads again in MiXCR, with one record for every CDR3 protein. The sample yields some 400,000 distinct CDR3 sequences, approximately 30% seen once. Sequencing was carried out using PBMCs. The receptors come from a human donor in good health (CMV status not recorded). Some clones in this sample may be carry-over from other donors' samples.

The chain is built from TRBV24-1 and TRBJ2-1; no definite D call. Trimming shortened V by 2 bases and J by 8 bases, and 9 bases separated the two germline ends. Germline values: CDR1 KGHDR, CDR2 SFDVKD. This CDR3 has 13 amino acids. The CDR3 protein is CATSDSLSYEQFF. CDR3 in DNA: TGTGCCACCAGTGATTCATTGTCCTATGAGCAGTTCTTC.

The chain recombines TRBV20-1 with TRBJ2-7; 7 bases fit TRBD1. The CDR3 is 15 residues long. The germline V gene has CDR1 DFQATT and CDR2 SNEGSKA (reference sequence). The V and J ends lost 2 bases and 3 bases, in that order; junction bases with no gene match: 10. The CDR3 loop is CSARQRDRNHYEQYF. The CDR3 DNA reads TGCAGTGCTAGACAAAGGGACAGAAACCACTACGAGCAGTACTTC.

This clonotype was observed many times. CDR3 coding DNA: TGTGCCAGTAGTATCAAGGGCGCGAACACTGAAGCTTTCTTT. This codes for CASSIKGANTEAFF. The chain combines TRBV19 with TRBJ1-1, with no clear D. Trimming stripped 3 bases from V and 1 base from J, with 9 bases between. This CDR3 comprises 14 residues. CDR1 and CDR2 from the germline V gene are LNHDA and SQIVND (reference sequence).

The CDR3 coding sequence is TGCAGCGGGGCTAGGGACACTGAAGCTTTCTTT. It specifies CSGARDTEAFF. The J gene is TRBJ1-1, the V gene TRBV29-1; D unresolved. From germline, CDR1 is SQVTM and CDR2 ANQGSEA. The CDR3 runs 11 residues. V dropped 7 bases and J dropped 3 bases, with 9 bases sitting between them.

The rearrangement joins TRBV11-2 to TRBJ1-1; possibly TRBD1 for D (5 bases). The CDR3 is made up of 14 amino acids. V dropped 1 base and J dropped 6 bases, with 12 bases sitting between them. Per germline, CDR1 SGHAT and CDR2 FQNNGV. CDR3: CASSLGGGVPEAFF. CDR3 coding DNA: TGTGCCAGCAGCTTAGGGGGAGGGGTCCCTGAAGCTTTCTTT.

About this clonotype itself: At one of its ends the junction is not consistent with the germline gene, which may arise from a read error. This chain connects TRBV5-1 to TRBJ1-5, with 8 positions matching TRBD1. CDR1 is SGHRS and CDR2 is YFSETQ in the germline V gene. CDR3 length: 15 amino acids. This CDR3 reads CASSLDSGGNKPQHF. DNA for the CDR3: TGCGCCAGCAGCTTGGACTCAGGGGGCAATAAGCCCCAGCATTTT. Combining the CDR3 with reference TRBV5-1 and TRBJ1-5 gives the whole variable domain KAGVTQTPRYLIKTRGQQVTLSCSPISGHRSVSWYQQTPGQGLQFLFEYFSETQRNKGNFPGRFSGRQFSNSRSEMNVSTLELGDSALYLCASSLDSGGNKPQHFGDGTRLSIL.

There are a few counts of this clonotype. This sequence joins TRBV6-1 and TRBJ2-2; D is tentatively TRBD1 or TRBD2 (5 bases each). Between the trimmed V and J ends, which lost 2 bases and 8 bases, there was a span of 15 bases. The CDR3 length is 15 residues. The germline gives CDR1 MNHNS, CDR2 SASEGT. CDR3 residues: CASSEYQGRTGELFF. As DNA, the CDR3 is TGTGCCAGCAGTGAATACCAGGGACGAACGGGGGAGCTGTTTTTT.

The rearrangement joins TRBV5-1 to TRBJ1-1, with TRBD1 identical over 7 bases. The germline V gene encodes CDR1 SGHRS and CDR2 YFSETQ. The CDR3 extends over 14 amino acids. Germline trimming cut 3 bases from V and 5 bases from J; bases unmatched to any gene: 7. CDR3 sequence (DNA): TGCGCCAGCAGCTCCCTTCAGGGGGAGACTGAAGCTTTCTTT. As protein: CASSSLQGETEAFF.

Remarks on this clonotype: A much larger clone lies one base from this, so it may be a read error. The chain has TRBV7-9 and TRBJ1-1; the D is unclear. This CDR3 comprises 14 residues. Trimming took 3 bases from V and 4 from J, leaving 12 bases between them. Germline lookup yields CDR1 SEHNR and CDR2 FQNEAQ (reference sequence). CDR3 protein: CASSFERSITEAFF. CDR3 coding DNA: TGTGCCAGCAGCTTTGAAAGGTCTATCACTGAAGCTTTCTTT.

This chain uses TRBV7-2 with TRBJ2-7; no clear D gene. Germline V lookup: CDR1 SGHTA, CDR2 FQGNSA. The CDR3 runs to 13 residues. Trimming cost V 11 bases and J 0 bases, with 14 bases left between them. The DNA of the CDR3 is TGTGCCCTCAGCTTCGGTGTCTCCTACGAGCAGTACTTC. Its translation: CALSFGVSYEQYF.

This rearrangement joins TRBV5-4 to TRBJ2-7; either TRBD1 or TRBD2 may supply D (5 bases each). Trimming pared 4 bases from V and 0 bases from J, leaving 14 bases between. The CDR3 runs to 15 residues. Germline loops: CDR1 SGHNT, CDR2 YYREEE (reference sequence). CDR3 sequence (DNA): TGTGCCAGCAGCACACCGGGACGCCTCTCCTACGAGCAGTACTTC. It translates to CASSTPGRLSYEQYF.

The chain links TRBV6-2 or TRBV6-3 to TRBJ2-1; 8 bases map to TRBD1. Germline CDR1 MNHEY, CDR2 SVGEGT. This CDR3 is 15 amino acids long. Trimming removed 6 bases from V and 4 bases from J; junction bases left unmatched: 8. The CDR3 reads CASSRQGPLYNEQFF. The CDR3 nucleotides are TGTGCCAGCAGCCGACAGGGGCCCTTATACAATGAGCAGTTCTTC.

This clonotype was detected many times. The chain links TRBV7-2 to TRBJ1-2; 8 bases line up with TRBD1. Germline-derived CDR1 and CDR2 are SGHTA and FQGNSA. The CDR3 loop spans 15 amino acids. J gave up 2 bases and V 0 bases, and 2 bases lay outside the gene matches. The CDR3 DNA reads as TGTGCCAGCAGCTTAGCCAGGGGGCCAAACTATGGCTACACCTTC. This gives the protein CASSLARGPNYGYTF. The whole variable domain, filled in from reference TRBV7-2 and TRBJ1-2, reads GAGVSQSPSNKVTEKGKDVELRCDPISGHTALYWYRQSLGQGLEFLIYFQGNSAPDKSGLPSDRFSAERTGGSVSTLTIQRTQQEDSAVYLCASSLARGPNYGYTFGSGTRLTVV.

This clonotype was seen a handful of times. The chain links TRBV6-5 to TRBJ2-2; no clear D. The V end lost 2 bases, the J end lost 0 bases, and 10 bases lay between the germline ends. CDR1 MNHEY and CDR2 SVGAGI come from the germline V gene. This CDR3 contains 16 residues. CDR3 amino acids: CASSYVWDPNTGELFF. Written as DNA, the CDR3 is TGTGCCAGCAGTTACGTGTGGGATCCGAACACCGGGGAGCTGTTTTTT.

The chain has TRBV6-2 or TRBV6-3 and TRBJ1-5; weak D call: TRBD1 (5 bases). This CDR3 has 16 amino acids. CDR1 MNHEY and CDR2 SVGEGT come from the germline V gene. Trimming took off 0 bases at V and 3 bases at J, with 12 bases between the two ends. CDR3 sequence reads: CASSYSLIQVNQPQHF. CDR3 DNA: TGTGCCAGCAGTTACTCGCTGATACAGGTCAATCAGCCCCAGCATTTT.

The rearrangement uses TRBV4-1 and TRBJ1-2, with D uncertain. The CDR3 has 15 amino acids. Trimming removed 4 bases at V and 2 bases at J, with 14 bases between. Germline lookup yields CDR1 MGHRA and CDR2 YSYEKL. CDR3 residues: CASSRLGMPNYGYTF. CDR3 DNA sequence: TGCGCCAGCAGCCGCTTAGGGATGCCCAACTATGGCTACACCTTC.

The genes are TRBV28 and TRBJ2-1; D not certain. The V end lost 6 bases, the J end lost 6 bases, and 9 bases lay between the germline ends. This CDR3 comprises 12 residues. The germline CDR1 and CDR2 sequences are MDHEN and SYDVKM. This CDR3 is CASRLVRNEQFF. The CDR3 region has the DNA TGTGCCAGCAGATTAGTTCGCAATGAGCAGTTCTTC.